The subject of this entry is one TCR beta chain. Its antigen is unidentified. The junction had 8 bases not matched to a gene; V was cut back by 4 bases and J by 4 bases. CDR1 and CDR2 from the germline V gene are SGHNT and YENEEA. This CDR3 comprises 15 residues. The PCR ran on 60 Vbeta and 13 Jbeta primers. TCRdb keeps only in-frame clones here, not all; method: immunoSEQ multiplex PCR. The sample has around 170,000 clones, about 80% seen once. This entry belongs to a study of cytomegalovirus exposure and HLA in healthy donors. Study-level information: In terms of ancestry, the Caucasian-associated cluster contained 75% to 85% of the 398 genotyped donors.

Study results and caveats: Specificity of a few CMV-associated chains for CMV antigens was verified in vitro. Later on, an analysis found that several of the most significant clusters appeared to be linked to common viral pathogens, which included parvovirus B19.

This TCR came from a man in his late teens or twenties in good health and CMV-seronegative. The chain joins TRBV11-3 to TRBJ2-7; 9 nucleotides line up with TRBD1. The sequencing input was PBMCs. CDR3 amino acids: CASSSPGTGMYEQYF. In DNA form, the CDR3 reads TGTGCCAGCAGCTCCCCCGGGACAGGGATGTACGAGCAGTACTTC.